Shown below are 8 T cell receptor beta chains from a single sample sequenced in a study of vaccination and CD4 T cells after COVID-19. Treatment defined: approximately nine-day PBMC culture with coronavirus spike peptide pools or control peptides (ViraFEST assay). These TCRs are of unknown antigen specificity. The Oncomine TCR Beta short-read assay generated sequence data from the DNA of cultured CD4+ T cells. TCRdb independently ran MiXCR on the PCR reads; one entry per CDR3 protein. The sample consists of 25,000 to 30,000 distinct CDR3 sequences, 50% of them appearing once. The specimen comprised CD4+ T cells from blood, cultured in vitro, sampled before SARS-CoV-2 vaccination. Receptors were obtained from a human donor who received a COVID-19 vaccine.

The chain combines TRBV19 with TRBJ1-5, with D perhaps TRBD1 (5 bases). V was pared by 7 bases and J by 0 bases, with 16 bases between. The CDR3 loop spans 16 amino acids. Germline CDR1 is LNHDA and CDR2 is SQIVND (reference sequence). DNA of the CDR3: TGTGCCAGTACCTCGGCAGGGTATCATAGCAATCAGCCCCAGCATTTT. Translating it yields CASTSAGYHSNQPQHF.

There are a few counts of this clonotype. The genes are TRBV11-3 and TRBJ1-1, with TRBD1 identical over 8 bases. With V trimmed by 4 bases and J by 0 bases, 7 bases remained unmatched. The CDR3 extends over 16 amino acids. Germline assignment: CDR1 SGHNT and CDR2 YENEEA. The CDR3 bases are TGTGCCAGCAGCTCGGACAGGGTTTGGATGAACACTGAAGCTTTCTTT. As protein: CASSSDRVWMNTEAFF.

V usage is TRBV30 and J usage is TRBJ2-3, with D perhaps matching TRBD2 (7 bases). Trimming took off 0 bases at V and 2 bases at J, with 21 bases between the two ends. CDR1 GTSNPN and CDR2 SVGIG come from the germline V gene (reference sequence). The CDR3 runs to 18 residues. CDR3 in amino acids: CAWSVRVLEGGITDTQYF. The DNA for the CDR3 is TGTGCCTGGAGTGTACGGGTATTAGAGGGGGGGATCACAGATACGCAGTATTTT. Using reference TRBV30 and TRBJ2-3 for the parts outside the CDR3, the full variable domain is SQTIHQWPATLVQPVGSPLSLECTVEGTSNPNLYWYRQAAGRGLQLLFYSVGIGQISSEVPQNLSASRPQDRQFILSSKKLLLSDSGFYLCAWSVRVLEGGITDTQYFGPGTRLTVL.

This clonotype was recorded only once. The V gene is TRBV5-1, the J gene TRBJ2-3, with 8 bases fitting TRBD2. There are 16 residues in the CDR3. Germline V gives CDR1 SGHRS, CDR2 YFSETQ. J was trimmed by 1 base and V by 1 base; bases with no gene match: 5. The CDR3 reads CASSLSAGGGTDTQYF. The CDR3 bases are TGCGCCAGCAGCTTGTCGGCGGGGGGCGGCACAGATACGCAGTATTTT.

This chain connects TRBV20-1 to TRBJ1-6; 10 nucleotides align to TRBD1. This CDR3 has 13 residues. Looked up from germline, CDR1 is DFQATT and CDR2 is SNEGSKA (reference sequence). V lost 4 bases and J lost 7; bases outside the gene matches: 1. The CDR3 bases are TGCAGTGCTATGACAGGGGGCAATTCACCCCTCCACTTT. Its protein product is CSAMTGGNSPLHF.

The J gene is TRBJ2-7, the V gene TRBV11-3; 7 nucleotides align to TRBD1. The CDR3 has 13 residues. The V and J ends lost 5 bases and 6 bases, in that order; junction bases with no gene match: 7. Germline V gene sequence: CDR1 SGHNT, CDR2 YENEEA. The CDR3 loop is CASSQRQGSEQYF. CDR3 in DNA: TGTGCCAGCAGCCAAAGACAGGGTTCCGAGCAGTACTTC.

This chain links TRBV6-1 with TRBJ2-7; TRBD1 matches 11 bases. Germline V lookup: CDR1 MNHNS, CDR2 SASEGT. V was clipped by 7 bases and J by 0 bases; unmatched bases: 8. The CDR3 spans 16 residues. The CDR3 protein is CASTLAGTGGSYEQYF. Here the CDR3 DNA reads TGTGCCAGCACCTTAGCGGGGACAGGGGGCTCCTACGAGCAGTACTTC.

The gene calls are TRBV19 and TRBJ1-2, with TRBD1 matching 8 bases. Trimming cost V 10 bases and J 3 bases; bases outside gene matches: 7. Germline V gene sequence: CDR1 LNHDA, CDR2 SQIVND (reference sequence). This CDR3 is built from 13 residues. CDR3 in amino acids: CATGQGTYYGYTF. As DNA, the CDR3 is TGTGCCACCGGACAGGGAACCTACTATGGCTACACCTTC.